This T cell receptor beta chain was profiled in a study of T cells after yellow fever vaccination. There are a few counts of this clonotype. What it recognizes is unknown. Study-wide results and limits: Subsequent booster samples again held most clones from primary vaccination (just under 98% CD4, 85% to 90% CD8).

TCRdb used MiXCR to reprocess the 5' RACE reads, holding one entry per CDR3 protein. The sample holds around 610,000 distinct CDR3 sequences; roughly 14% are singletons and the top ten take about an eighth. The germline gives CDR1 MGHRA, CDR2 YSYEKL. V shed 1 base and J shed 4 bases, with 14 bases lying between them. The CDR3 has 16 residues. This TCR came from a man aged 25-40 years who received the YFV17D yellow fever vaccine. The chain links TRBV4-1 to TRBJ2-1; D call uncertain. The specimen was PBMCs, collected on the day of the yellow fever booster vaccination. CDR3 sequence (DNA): TGCGCCAGCAGCCAAGTCCGTCTAGTAAAGTACAATGAGCAGTTCTTC. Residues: CASSQVRLVKYNEQFF.